One and the same sample provided the 4 T cell receptor beta chains below, sequenced in a study of T cells after yellow fever vaccination. Each CDR3 protein is one row after TCRdb ran MiXCR on the 5' RACE reads. The sample includes hundreds of thousands of distinct CDR3 sequences, over 4.5% of them seen just once. Sequenced here: CD4+ T cells sorted from PBMCs, sampled on the day of the yellow fever booster vaccination. Receptor source: a man between 18 and 29 years old who received the YFV17D yellow fever vaccine.

The chain is built from TRBV7-2 and TRBJ2-5, with D possibly called TRBD1 or TRBD2 (5 bases each). Germline V gene data show CDR1 as SGHTA and CDR2 as FQGNSA. Trimming left V 5 bases short and J 5 bases short, with 12 bases between. CDR3 size: 13 residues. The CDR3 DNA is TGTGCCAGCAGCACCCGGGGCACGGAGACCCAGTACTTC. As protein: CASSTRGTETQYF.

This clonotype was counted between two and nine times. This rearrangement joins TRBV10-3 to TRBJ1-2; TRBD1 aligns across 7 bases. Trimming took 8 bases from V and 8 from J; bases not matched to a gene: 11. The CDR3 loop spans 13 amino acids. CDR1 is ENHRY, CDR2 SYGVKD, per germline. In DNA, the CDR3 is TGTGCCATCCGGAAAGGGGGCTTGGGCGGCTACACCTTC. Its translation is CAIRKGGLGGYTF.

This clonotype was detected a few times. CDR3 amino acids: CASRAQSGGAANTGELFF. CDR3 in DNA: TGTGCCAGCAGAGCCCAGAGCGGGGGGGCGGCGAACACCGGGGAGCTGTTTTTT. The genes are TRBV6-4 and TRBJ2-2, with TRBD2 identical over 10 bases. With 6 bases clipped from V and 0 bases from J, the junction kept 10 bases outside the gene matches. CDR3 length equals 18 residues. CDR1 and CDR2 from the germline V gene are MRHNA and SNTAGT.

Only a few counts were recorded for this clonotype. The V call is TRBV20-1, the J call TRBJ1-3; 9 bases map to TRBD1. The CDR3 covers 15 residues. Germline V gene data show CDR1 as DFQATT and CDR2 as SNEGSKA (reference sequence). V lost 6 bases and J lost 0; bases outside the gene matches: 6. CDR3 nucleotide sequence: TGCAGTGCACCCGACAGGGGGACCTCTGGAAACACCATATATTTT. Amino acids: CSAPDRGTSGNTIYF.